One T cell receptor beta chain is described in this entry. No antigen is known for it. The cDNA for TCR beta came from 5'RACE template switching with UMIs. Using the 5' RACE reads, TCRdb records one entry per CDR3 protein without DNA. The table lists about 450,000 distinct CDR3 sequences, with roughly 8% in the top ten. The CDR3 covers 12 residues. The data stem from a study of T cells expressing NK-cell markers. Overall study: In the group of eight sequenced donors, seven were HCMV-seropositive and one was seronegative. Study results and caveats: The dominant NKG2C+ clonotypes represented about 1.0-8% of CD8+ T cells in six donors.

The sample taken for sequencing was blood T cells: a sorted CD56 or NKG2C T cell subset, CD4+ or CD8+ T cells, or bulk PBMC T cells (not recorded which). The receptor was isolated from a woman between 18 and 70 years old in good health. The V call is TRBV12-3 or TRBV12-4, the J call TRBJ1-1. The CDR3 sequence: CASSLALVEAFF.